This TCR beta chain was recorded in a study of blood T cell repertoires in COVID-19. At the level of the study: T cells, B-cell-depleted T cells, or PBMCs supplied cDNA or gDNA.

The table came from immunoSEQ multiplex PCR; TCRdb's copy has only in-frame clones and leaves some out. The table includes approximately 450,000 clones, roughly 89% detected once. From germline, CDR1 is SNHLY and CDR2 FYNNEI. The V end lost 4 bases, the J end lost 4 bases, and 10 bases lay between the germline ends. The CDR3 extends over 14 amino acids. The sequenced material came from peripheral blood. This chain uses TRBV2 with TRBJ2-2; D is perhaps TRBD2 (6 bases). The sequence derives from a woman aged 25 to 39 with acute or convalescent COVID-19. CDR3 loop: CASSVLGLTGELFF. CDR3 nucleotide sequence: TGTGCCAGCAGTGTGTTGGGACTCACCGGGGAGCTGTTTTTT. The full variable domain, in which reference TRBV2 and TRBJ2-2 provide the parts outside the CDR3, is EPEVTQTPSHQVTQMGQEVILRCVPISNHLYFYWYRQILGQKVEFLVSFYNNEISEKSEIFDDQFSVERPDGSNFTLKIRSTKLEDSAMYFCASSVLGLTGELFFGEGSRLTVL.